This T cell receptor (beta chain) was recovered during a study of a mutant IDH1 vaccine in newly diagnosed glioma. The overall study: Eight vaccinations were given in weeks 1, 3, 5, 7, 11, 15, 19 and 23. Previous treatment comprised radiotherapy, temozolomide, or both, mostly both.

The time point: week 5, during vaccination. Every vaccine dose comprised 300 ug of mutant IDH1 20-mer peptide plus topical imiquimod. Concerning this clone: Its antigen is undetermined.

Assay used: immunoSEQ multiplex PCR; TCRdb lists only in-frame clones, some missing. The sample records around 34,000 clones, 55% to 60% being singletons. After removal of 4 bases from V and 4 bases from J, the junction contained 8 bases not matched to a gene. Germline lookup yields CDR1 SGHRS and CDR2 YFSETQ. This CDR3 has 15 residues. This clonotype was obtained from a young woman with glioma. The chain employs TRBV5-1 and TRBJ2-7; 10 positions match TRBD1. The source material was PBMCs, sampled from a glioma patient whose treatment included an IDH1 peptide vaccine. The DNA of the CDR3 is TGCGCCAGCAGCCCCGGGGGGACAGGGGCATACGAGCAGTACTTC. Protein sequence: CASSPGGTGAYEQYF.